The entry below gives a single TCR beta chain sequence along with its context. Its antigen is undetermined. Repertoires were generated with immunoSEQ multiplex PCR, while TCRdb's copy carries only in-frame clones and drops some. The profile shows fewer than 110,000 clones, around 91% of them singletons. This entry belongs to a study of T cell responses to AZD1222 COVID-19 vaccine. Regarding the study as a whole: Once two AZD1222 doses were given, Spike-specific TCR breadth and depth went up. Among the donors, most were white British and more were female, and clonal diversity was possibly underestimated. Every sample of the repertoires postdated the peak T cell response.

The V gene's germline CDR1 is SGDLS and CDR2 YYNGEE. The length of the CDR3 is 16 residues. V gave up 2 bases and J gave up 3 bases; unmatched junction bases: 7. The chain employs TRBV9 and TRBJ2-3; 9 positions agree with TRBD2. The sample in question was peripheral blood, obtained on day 0 of AZD1222 vaccination. The source of this sequence is an adult in good health. As DNA, the CDR3 is TGTGCCAGCAGCGTTGAGGCGGGGGGGGCGACAGATACGCAGTATTTT. Translated: CASSVEAGGATDTQYF. Supplemented by reference TRBV9 and TRBJ2-3, the full variable domain reads DSGVTQTPKHLITATGQRVTLRCSPRSGDLSVYWYQQSLDQGLQFLIQYYNGEERAKGNILERFSAQQFPDLHSELNLSSLELGDSALYFCASSVEAGGATDTQYFGPGTRLTVL.